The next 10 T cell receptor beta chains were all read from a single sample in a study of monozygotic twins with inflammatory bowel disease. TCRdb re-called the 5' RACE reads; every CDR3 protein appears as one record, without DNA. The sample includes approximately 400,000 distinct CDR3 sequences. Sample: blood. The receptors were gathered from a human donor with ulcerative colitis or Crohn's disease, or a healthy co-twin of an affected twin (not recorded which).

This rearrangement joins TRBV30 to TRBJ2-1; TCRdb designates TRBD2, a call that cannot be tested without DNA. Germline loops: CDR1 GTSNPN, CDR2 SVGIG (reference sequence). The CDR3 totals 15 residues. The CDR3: CASHNSGGAYNEQFF. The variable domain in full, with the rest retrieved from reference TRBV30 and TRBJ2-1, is SQTIHQWPATLVQPVGSPLSLECTVEGTSNPNLYWYRQAAGRGLQLLFYSVGIGQISSEVPQNLSASRPQDRQFILSSKKLLLSDSGFYLCASHNSGGAYNEQFFGPGTRLTVL.

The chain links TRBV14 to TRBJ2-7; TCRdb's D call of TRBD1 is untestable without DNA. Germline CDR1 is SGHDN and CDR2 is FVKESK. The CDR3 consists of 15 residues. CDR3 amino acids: CASSLPGQGDYEQYF.

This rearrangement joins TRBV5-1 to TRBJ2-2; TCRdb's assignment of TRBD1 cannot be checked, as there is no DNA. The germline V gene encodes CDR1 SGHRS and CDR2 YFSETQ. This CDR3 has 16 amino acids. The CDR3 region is CASSRRQGPNTGELFF.

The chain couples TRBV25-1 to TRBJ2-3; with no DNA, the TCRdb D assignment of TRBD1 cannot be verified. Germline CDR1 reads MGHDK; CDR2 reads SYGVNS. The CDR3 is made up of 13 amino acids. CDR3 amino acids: CASGPGKADTQYF.

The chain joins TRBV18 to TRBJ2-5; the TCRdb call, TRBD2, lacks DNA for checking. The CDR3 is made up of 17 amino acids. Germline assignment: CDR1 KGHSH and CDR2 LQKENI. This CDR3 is CASSPSDPSGRTGTQYF.

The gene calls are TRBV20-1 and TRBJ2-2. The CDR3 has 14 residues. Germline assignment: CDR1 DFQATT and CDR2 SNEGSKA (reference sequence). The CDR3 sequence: CSAIDRANTGELFF.

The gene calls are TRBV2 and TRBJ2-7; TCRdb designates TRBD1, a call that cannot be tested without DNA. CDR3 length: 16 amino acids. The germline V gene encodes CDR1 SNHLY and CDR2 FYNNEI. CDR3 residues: CASSEDRDLSSYEQYF.

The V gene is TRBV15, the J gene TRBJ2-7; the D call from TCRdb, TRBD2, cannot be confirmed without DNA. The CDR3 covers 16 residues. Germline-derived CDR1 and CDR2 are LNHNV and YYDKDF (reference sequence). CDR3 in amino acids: CATSRDMTRESYEQYF.

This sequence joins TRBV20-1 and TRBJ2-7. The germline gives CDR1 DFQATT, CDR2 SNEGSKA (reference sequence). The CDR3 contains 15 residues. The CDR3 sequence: CSADVWAESSYEQYF.

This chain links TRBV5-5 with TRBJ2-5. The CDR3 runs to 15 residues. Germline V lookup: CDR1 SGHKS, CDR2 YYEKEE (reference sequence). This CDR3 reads CASSLDRGIQETQYF.